The 28 T cell receptor beta chains reported below all come from one sample, sequenced in a study of human T cells and chemical hapten exposure. TCRdb reprocessed the RACE reads with MiXCR, giving one entry per CDR3 protein. The repertoire holds fewer than 140,000 distinct CDR3 sequences, with around 12% as singletons. As to time point: pre-sensitization, week 0. Treatment indicated: therapeutic diphenylcyclopropenone sensitization with weekly scalp DPC. Sequencing was performed on whole blood, taken in connection with sensitization to the hapten diphenylcyclopropenone (DPC). These receptors all come from a woman in her fifties or sixties with alopecia areata. Some clones in this sample may be carry-over from other donors' samples.

In its sample, this clonotype was seen many times. The chain combines TRBV6-5 with TRBJ2-4; D gene uncertain. CDR3 length equals 13 residues. CDR1 is MNHEY, CDR2 SVGAGI, per germline. Trimming pared 8 bases from V and 7 bases from J, leaving 15 bases between. CDR3 in amino acids: CASASTQINIQYF. The DNA for the CDR3 is TGTGCCAGCGCCAGCACCCAAATTAACATTCAGTACTTC.

The J gene is TRBJ2-7, the V gene TRBV28, with D possibly being TRBD1 (5 bases). V was cut by 5 bases and J by 2 bases, with 13 bases left in between. There are 14 residues in the CDR3. Per germline, CDR1 MDHEN and CDR2 SYDVKM. CDR3 amino acids: CASSDRILTYEQYF. In nucleotides, the CDR3 is TGTGCCAGCAGTGACAGAATTCTGACCTACGAGCAGTACTTC. The full variable domain, with the rest looked up from reference TRBV28 and TRBJ2-7, is DVKVTQSSRYLVKRTGEKVFLECVQDMDHENMFWYRQDPGLGLRLIYFSYDVKMKEKGDIPEGYSVSREKKERFSLILESASTNQTSMYLCASSDRILTYEQYFGPGTRLTVT.

The chain couples TRBV7-2 to TRBJ1-5, with D possibly TRBD1 on 5 matching bases. Germline V lookup: CDR1 SGHTA, CDR2 FQGNSA. The germline V and J ends were trimmed by 1 base and 4 bases, with 11 bases remaining between them. The CDR3 runs to 15 residues. CDR3 sequence (DNA): TGTGCCAGCAGCTTAGGGGGCAGCCCGAATCAGCCCCAGCATTTT. This gives the protein CASSLGGSPNQPQHF.

Only a few counts were recorded for this clonotype. V gene TRBV7-2 combines with J gene TRBJ2-2; D is perhaps TRBD1 or TRBD2 (6 bases each). This CDR3 region has 14 residues. V lost 7 bases and J lost 4, with 13 bases in between. Looked up from germline, CDR1 is SGHTA and CDR2 is FQGNSA. For the CDR3, the DNA is TGTGCCAGCACCCCATGGGGGGCCACCGGGGAGCTGTTTTTT. It yields the protein CASTPWGATGELFF.

This clonotype has a handful of counts. This chain uses TRBV6-2 or TRBV6-3 with TRBJ1-6; TRBD1 matches at 7 bases. Trimming removed 6 bases from V and 7 bases from J; junction bases left unmatched: 6. The V gene's germline CDR1 is MNHEY and CDR2 SVGEGT. The CDR3 spans 14 residues. CDR3 residues: CASRAGQPNSPLHF. CDR3 DNA: TGTGCCAGCAGGGCGGGACAGCCGAATTCACCCCTCCACTTT.

The chain links TRBV5-5 to TRBJ2-5; D might be TRBD1 or TRBD2, each matching 6 bases. This CDR3 spans 15 amino acids. Between the trimmed V and J ends, which lost 8 bases and 0 bases, there was a span of 17 bases. Germline CDR1 is SGHKS and CDR2 is YYEKEE (reference sequence). CDR3 amino acids: CASKGGTAHQETQYF. CDR3 nucleotide sequence: TGTGCCAGTAAGGGGGGTACGGCCCACCAAGAGACCCAGTACTTC.

The chain recombines TRBV6-2 or TRBV6-3 with TRBJ1-1; 8 bases line up with TRBD1. V was clipped by 6 bases and J by 1 base; unmatched bases: 4. Germline V gene sequence: CDR1 MNHEY, CDR2 SVGEGT. The CDR3 covers 14 residues. The DNA of the CDR3 is TGTGCCAGCAGAAGGACAGGGAGGAACACTGAAGCTTTCTTT. This sequence encodes CASRRTGRNTEAFF.

V is TRBV5-1 and J is TRBJ2-2; tentatively, D is TRBD1 (6 bases). Trimming removed 0 bases at V and 2 bases at J, with 11 bases between. This CDR3 is built from 16 residues. Germline V gene data show CDR1 as SGHRS and CDR2 as YFSETQ. CDR3 sequence: CASSLDREYNTGELFF. The CDR3 DNA is TGCGCCAGCAGCTTGGACAGGGAGTATAACACCGGGGAGCTGTTTTTT.

V usage is TRBV19 and J usage is TRBJ2-5; D is possibly TRBD2 (5 bases). This CDR3 is built from 16 residues. Trimming shortened V by 5 bases and J by 1 base, and 17 bases separated the two germline ends. The germline gives CDR1 LNHDA, CDR2 SQIVND (reference sequence). The CDR3 loop reads CASSVASGGSQETQYF. The CDR3 DNA follows: TGTGCCAGTAGTGTAGCAAGCGGAGGCTCCCAAGAGACCCAGTACTTC. The variable domain in full, with the rest retrieved from reference TRBV19 and TRBJ2-5, is DGGITQSPKYLFRKEGQNVTLSCEQNLNHDAMYWYRQDPGQGLRLIYYSQIVNDFQKGDIAEGYSVSREKKESFPLTVTSAQKNPTAFYLCASSVASGGSQETQYFGPGTRLLVL.

Only a few counts were recorded for this clonotype. The chain links TRBV20-1 to TRBJ2-1; unclear D gene. This CDR3 spans 11 amino acids. The ends were cut back, 3 bases at V and 9 bases at J, with 9 bases in the middle. Germline CDR1 reads DFQATT; CDR2 reads SNEGSKA (reference sequence). As DNA, the CDR3 is TGCAGTGCTAGTTATACGGGTGAGCAGTTCTTC. This sequence encodes CSASYTGEQFF.

This clonotype showed up many times. The chain has TRBV2 and TRBJ2-2; D might be TRBD1 (5 bases). Trimming took off 4 bases at V and 5 bases at J, with 14 bases between the two ends. Germline lookup yields CDR1 SNHLY and CDR2 FYNNEI. This CDR3 region has 15 residues. CDR3 region: CASSVQGVGTGELFF. The CDR3 bases are TGTGCCAGCAGTGTCCAGGGCGTGGGGACCGGGGAGCTGTTTTTT.

V gene TRBV15 combines with J gene TRBJ2-7, with D uncertain. Between the trimmed V and J ends, which lost 0 bases and 6 bases, there was a span of 6 bases. Looked up from germline, CDR1 is LNHNV and CDR2 is YYDKDF (reference sequence). The CDR3 loop spans 12 amino acids. This CDR3 reads CATSRDDGEQYF. The CDR3 nucleotides are TGTGCCACCAGCAGAGATGACGGCGAGCAGTACTTC.

The genes are TRBV2 and TRBJ2-7; perhaps TRBD2 as D (6 bases). The CDR3 loop spans 14 amino acids. V dropped 6 bases and J dropped 0 bases, with 12 bases sitting between them. Germline V gene lookup returns CDR1 SNHLY and CDR2 FYNNEI. This chain's CDR3 is CASRGDSTSYEQYF. The CDR3 DNA reads as TGTGCCAGCAGAGGGGACTCAACCTCCTACGAGCAGTACTTC.

The rearrangement joins TRBV19 to TRBJ2-1; no reliable D call. Trimming left V 3 bases short and J 0 bases short, with 12 bases between. Germline V gene sequence: CDR1 LNHDA, CDR2 SQIVND (reference sequence). The CDR3 length is 16 residues. CDR3 nucleotide sequence: TGTGCCAGTAGTATCGTTGGGTACAACTCCTACAATGAGCAGTTCTTC. Protein product: CASSIVGYNSYNEQFF.

This clonotype appeared many times. The chain joins TRBV6-6 to TRBJ2-1; D uncertain. Between the trimmed V and J ends, which lost 2 bases and 7 bases, there was a span of 9 bases. This CDR3 region has 13 residues. The germline gives CDR1 MNHNY, CDR2 SVGAGI (reference sequence). CDR3 DNA: TGTGCCAGCAGTTACGCCCAGCTTAATGAGCAGTTCTTC. Its translation: CASSYAQLNEQFF.

V and J are TRBV7-2 and TRBJ2-1; either TRBD1 or TRBD2 may fit D (5 bases each). V was cut by 6 bases and J by 6 bases, with 18 bases left in between. Per the germline V gene, CDR1 is SGHTA and CDR2 is FQGNSA. The CDR3 is 15 amino acids. CDR3 in DNA: TGTGCCAGCAGGCTGAAATTTGGGGGTGTCAATGAGCAGTTCTTC. Its translation is CASRLKFGGVNEQFF.

This clonotype was observed a few times. The gene calls are TRBV28 and TRBJ1-5, with D perhaps matching TRBD1 (5 bases). CDR1 is MDHEN and CDR2 is SYDVKM in the germline V gene. V lost 6 bases, J lost 8 bases, and 14 bases lay in between. The CDR3 spans 13 residues. CDR3 residues: CASRLVGVKPQHF. The DNA for the CDR3 is TGTGCCAGCAGGCTTGTGGGGGTCAAGCCCCAGCATTTT.

This clonotype was seen a handful of times. The V and J genes are TRBV24-1 and TRBJ2-7; TRBD1 aligns across 7 bases. Germline values: CDR1 KGHDR, CDR2 SFDVKD. The CDR3 has 13 amino acids. V was pared by 6 bases and J by 3 bases, with 4 bases of the junction left unmatched. The CDR3 DNA follows: TGTGCCACCAGTCCGGGACAGCACTACGAGCAGTACTTC. It is translated as CATSPGQHYEQYF.

This clonotype was seen many times. The chain carries TRBV4-3 and TRBJ1-1, with TRBD1 matching 8 bases. CDR1 and CDR2 from the germline V gene are LGHNA and YSLEER. The CDR3 has 15 amino acids. Germline trimming cut 3 bases from V and 1 base from J; bases unmatched to any gene: 4. CDR3 residues: CASSQMDRENTEAFF. In DNA, the CDR3 is TGCGCCAGCAGCCAGATGGACAGGGAGAACACTGAAGCTTTCTTT.

The sample holds a few counts of this clonotype. The rearrangement links TRBV18 to TRBJ1-4, with no clear D. The V gene lost 6 bases and the J gene lost 0 bases, with 8 bases spanning the gap. The CDR3 runs to 14 residues. CDR1 is KGHSH and CDR2 is LQKENI in the germline V gene. CDR3 in amino acids: CASSAASTNEKLFF. In nucleotides, the CDR3 is TGTGCCAGCTCGGCCGCCTCAACTAATGAAAAACTGTTTTTT. Complete variable domain (other parts from reference TRBV18 and TRBJ1-4): NAGVMQNPRHLVRRRGQEARLRCSPMKGHSHVYWYRQLPEEGLKFMVYLQKENIIDESGMPKERFSAEFPKEGPSILRIQQVVRGDSAAYFCASSAASTNEKLFFGSGTQLSVL.

Concerning this clonotype itself: This may stem from a read error, because a much larger clone lies one nucleotide away. The rearrangement uses TRBV4-2 and TRBJ1-1, with 8 positions matching TRBD1. This CDR3 comprises 18 residues. With V trimmed by 0 bases and J by 0 bases, 9 bases remained unmatched. The germline CDR1 and CDR2 sequences are LGHNA and YNFKEQ. CDR3 DNA sequence: TGTGCCAGCAGCCAAGATCATGGACAGGGCCTCCTGAACACTGAAGCTTTCTTT. This codes for CASSQDHGQGLLNTEAFF.

The J gene is TRBJ1-2, the V gene TRBV10-1; D may be TRBD1 (5 bases). The germline V and J ends were trimmed by 6 bases and 4 bases, with 18 bases remaining between them. The CDR3 contains 15 residues. CDR1 and CDR2 (germline): WNHNN, SYGVQD (reference sequence). The CDR3 region is CASSPSDRGLYGYTF. In nucleotides, the CDR3 is TGCGCCAGCAGCCCTTCCGATCGGGGACTCTATGGCTACACCTTC.

On this clonotype: Possible read error: a much larger clone is one base away. The rearrangement joins TRBV7-8 to TRBJ2-5; D not resolved. There are 13 residues in the CDR3. Looked up from germline, CDR1 is SGHVS and CDR2 is FQNEAQ. The CDR3: CASSLADQEAQYF. The CDR3, as DNA: TGTGCCAGCAGCTTAGCCGACCAAGAGGCCCAGTACTTC.

The rearrangement uses TRBV28 and TRBJ1-4; D not certain. Per the germline V gene, CDR1 is MDHEN and CDR2 is SYDVKM. The CDR3 sequence is 16 residues long. Deletions cut 5 bases from V and 4 bases from J, with 17 bases between. The CDR3 nucleotides read TGTGCCAGCAGTCCTATTATTGACCGGAGTAATGAAAAACTGTTTTTT. Its translation: CASSPIIDRSNEKLFF.

This clonotype was counted between two and nine times. The rearrangement uses TRBV11-2 and TRBJ2-7; a possible D gene is TRBD2 (5 bases). Trimming stripped 7 bases from V and 5 bases from J, with 24 bases between. CDR1 is SGHAT, CDR2 FQNNGV, per germline. The CDR3 sequence is 16 residues long. The CDR3 DNA reads TGTGCCAGCATCCACCTCCGAGGGCCTGTTTCCCACGAGCAGTACTTC. It codes for CASIHLRGPVSHEQYF. Full variable domain (missing parts from reference TRBV11-2 and TRBJ2-7): EAGVAQSPRYKIIEKRQSVAFWCNPISGHATLYWYQQILGQGPKLLIQFQNNGVVDDSQLPKDRFSAERLKGVDSTLKIQPAKLEDSAVYLCASIHLRGPVSHEQYFGPGTRLTVT.

This clonotype was found a few times. V gene TRBV18 combines with J gene TRBJ1-1; no clear D gene. CDR1 and CDR2 (germline): KGHSH, LQKENI. V gave up 6 bases and J gave up 5 bases, with 16 bases separating them. The CDR3 has 14 amino acids. Here the CDR3 reads CASSQREESTEAFF. In DNA, the CDR3 is TGTGCCAGCTCGCAACGGGAGGAGAGTACTGAAGCTTTCTTT.

This clonotype was seen more than once but under ten times. J is TRBJ1-1 and V is TRBV5-6; 9 bases line up with TRBD1. V shed 2 bases and J 6 bases; nucleotides not matched to a gene: 8. From germline, CDR1 is SGHDT and CDR2 YYEEEE. This CDR3 has 15 residues. The CDR3 bases are TGTGCCAGCAGCTTAACCGGGACAGGGTACGCTGAAGCTTTCTTT. Protein: CASSLTGTGYAEAFF.

This clonotype showed up many times. The chain is built from TRBV4-1 and TRBJ2-5; 10 bases are a match to TRBD1. The trim removed 0 bases at V and 5 bases at J, leaving 15 bases unmatched. CDR1 MGHRA and CDR2 YSYEKL come from the germline V gene. CDR3 length: 19 residues. The CDR3 DNA follows: TGCGCCAGCAGCCAAGATTCCTTTGGGACAGGGGAGAAGGAGGAGACCCAGTACTTC. Translating it yields CASSQDSFGTGEKEETQYF.